This T cell receptor beta chain was recorded in a study of blood T cell repertoires in COVID-19. V was pared by 3 bases and J by 1 base, with 15 bases between. The germline CDR1 and CDR2 sequences are SNHLY and FYNNEI. The CDR3 is 16 residues long. Only in-frame clones appear in the TCRdb table, and some are missing; sequencing was by immunoSEQ multiplex PCR. The sample shows some 120,000 clones, 75% to 85% of them seen only once. This sequence originates from a human donor in a cohort sampled during active COVID-19. Sequencing was performed on peripheral blood. The chain uses TRBV2 and TRBJ1-1; perhaps TRBD1 as D (6 bases). CDR3 in DNA: TGTGCCAGCAGTGATATCAGGGGCTTTGCGAACACTGAAGCTTTCTTT. Protein product: CASSDIRGFANTEAFF.